This record concerns one TCR beta chain sequence. The antigen remains unidentified. The template used for profiling TCR beta VDJ and CDR3 was genomic DNA. TCRdb re-analysed the reads in MiXCR, keeping a single row per CDR3 protein. The table includes 100,000 to 120,000 distinct CDR3 sequences, around half detected once. These data come from a study of CD8+CD57+ T cells in acquired aplastic anemia. Study-level information: Sorted cells (CD4+ and CD8+) yielded DNA amounts that averaged about 3.1 ug. Reads per healthy sample averaged roughly 9.9 million (CD4+) and under 12 million (CD8+).

Looked up from germline, CDR1 is SNHLY and CDR2 is FYNNEI. Trimming pared 8 bases from V and 15 bases from J, leaving 17 bases between. CDR3 length equals 11 residues. Study outcomes and limitations: It was found that some 30 CD8+ CDR3 sequences were shared between patients and controls.

The sequenced sample was sorted CD4+, CD8+, or CD8+CD57+ T cells (not recorded which) from PBMCs. The chain has TRBV2 and TRBJ2-1; D is perhaps TRBD1 (5 bases). The receptor was derived from a human donor in good health, serving as a control. The CDR3 nucleotides are TGTGCCAGCCGACAGACCATCTATGTGTTCTTC. Its protein product is CASRQTIYVFF.